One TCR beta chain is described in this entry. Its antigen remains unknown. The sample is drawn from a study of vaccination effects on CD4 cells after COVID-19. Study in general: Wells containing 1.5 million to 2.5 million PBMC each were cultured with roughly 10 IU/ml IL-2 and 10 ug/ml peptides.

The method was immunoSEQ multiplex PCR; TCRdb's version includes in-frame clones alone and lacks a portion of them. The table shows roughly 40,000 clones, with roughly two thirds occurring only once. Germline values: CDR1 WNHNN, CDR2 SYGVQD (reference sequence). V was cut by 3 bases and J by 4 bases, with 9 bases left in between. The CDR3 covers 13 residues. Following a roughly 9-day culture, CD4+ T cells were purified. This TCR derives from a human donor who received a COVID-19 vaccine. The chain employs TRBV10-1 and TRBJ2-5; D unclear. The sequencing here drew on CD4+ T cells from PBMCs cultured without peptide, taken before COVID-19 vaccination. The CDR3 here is CASSDPWGETQYF. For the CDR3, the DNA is TGCGCCAGCAGTGATCCTTGGGGAGAGACCCAGTACTTC.